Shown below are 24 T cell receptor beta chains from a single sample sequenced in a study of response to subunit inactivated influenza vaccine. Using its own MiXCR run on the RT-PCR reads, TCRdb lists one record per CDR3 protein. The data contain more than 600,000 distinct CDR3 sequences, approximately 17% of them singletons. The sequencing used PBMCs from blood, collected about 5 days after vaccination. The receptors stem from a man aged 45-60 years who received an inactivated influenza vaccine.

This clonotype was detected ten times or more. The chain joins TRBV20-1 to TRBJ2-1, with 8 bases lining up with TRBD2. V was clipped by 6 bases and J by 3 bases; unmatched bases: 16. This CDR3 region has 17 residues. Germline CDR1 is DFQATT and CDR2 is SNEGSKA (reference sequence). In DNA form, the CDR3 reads TGCAGTGCCCCAACGGGAGGTAGCGGGACCATCTACAATGAGCAGTTCTTC. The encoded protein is CSAPTGGSGTIYNEQFF.

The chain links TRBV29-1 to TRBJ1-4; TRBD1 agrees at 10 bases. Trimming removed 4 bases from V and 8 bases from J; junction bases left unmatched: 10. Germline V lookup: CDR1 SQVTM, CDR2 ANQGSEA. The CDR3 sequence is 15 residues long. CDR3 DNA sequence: TGCAGCGTTGGGGACAGGGGCGGGTTAGAGGAAAAACTGTTTTTT. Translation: CSVGDRGGLEEKLFF.

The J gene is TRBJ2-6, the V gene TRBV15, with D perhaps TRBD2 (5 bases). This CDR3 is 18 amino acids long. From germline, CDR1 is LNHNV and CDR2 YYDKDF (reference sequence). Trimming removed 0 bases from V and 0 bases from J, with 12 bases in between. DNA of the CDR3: TGTGCCACCAGCAGAGATTACTTGGGGAGCTCTGGGGCCAACGTCCTGACTTTC. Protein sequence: CATSRDYLGSSGANVLTF.

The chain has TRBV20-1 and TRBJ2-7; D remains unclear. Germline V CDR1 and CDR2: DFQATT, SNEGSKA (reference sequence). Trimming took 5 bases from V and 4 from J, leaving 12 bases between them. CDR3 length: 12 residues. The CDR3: CSAPGANYEQYF. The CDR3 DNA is TGCAGTGCTCCGGGCGCGAATTACGAGCAGTACTTC.

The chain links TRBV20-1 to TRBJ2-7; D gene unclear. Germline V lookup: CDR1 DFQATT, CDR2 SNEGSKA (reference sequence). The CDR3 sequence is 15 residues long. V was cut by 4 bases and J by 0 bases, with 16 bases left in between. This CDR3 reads CSANRKVLSSYEQYF. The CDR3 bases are TGCAGTGCTAATAGAAAGGTCCTAAGCTCCTACGAGCAGTACTTC.

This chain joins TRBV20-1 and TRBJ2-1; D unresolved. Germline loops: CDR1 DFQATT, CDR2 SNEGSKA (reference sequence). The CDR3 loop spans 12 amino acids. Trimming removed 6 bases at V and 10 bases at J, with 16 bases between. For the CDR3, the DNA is TGCAGTGCCCGGCCCCCGACGAGGGAGCAGTTCTTC. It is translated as CSARPPTREQFF.

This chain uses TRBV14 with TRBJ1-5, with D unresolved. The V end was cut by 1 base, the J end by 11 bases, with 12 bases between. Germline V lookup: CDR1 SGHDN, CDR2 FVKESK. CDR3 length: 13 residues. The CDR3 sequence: CASSQGAFKAQHF. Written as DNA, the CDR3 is TGTGCCAGCAGCCAAGGGGCCTTTAAGGCCCAGCATTTT.

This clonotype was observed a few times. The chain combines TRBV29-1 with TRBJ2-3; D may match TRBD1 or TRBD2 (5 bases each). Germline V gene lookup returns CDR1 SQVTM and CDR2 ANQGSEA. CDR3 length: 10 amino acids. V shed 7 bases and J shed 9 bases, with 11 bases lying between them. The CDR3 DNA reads TGCAGCGGGGGGTTGGACACGCAGTATTTT. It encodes CSGGLDTQYF.

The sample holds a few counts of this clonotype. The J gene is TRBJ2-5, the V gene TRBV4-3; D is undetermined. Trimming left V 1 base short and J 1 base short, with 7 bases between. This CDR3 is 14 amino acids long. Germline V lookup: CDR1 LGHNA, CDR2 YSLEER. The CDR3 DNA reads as TGCGCCAGCAGCCAAGCTCGCGGCCAAGAGACCCAGTACTTC. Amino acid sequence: CASSQARGQETQYF.

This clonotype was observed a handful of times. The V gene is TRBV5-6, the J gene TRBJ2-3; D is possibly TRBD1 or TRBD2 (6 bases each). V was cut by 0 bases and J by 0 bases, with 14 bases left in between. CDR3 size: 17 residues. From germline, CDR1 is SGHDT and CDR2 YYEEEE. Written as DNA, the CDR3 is TGTGCCAGCAGCTTGGATGGGGGGCCAACTAGCACAGATACGCAGTATTTT. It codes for CASSLDGGPTSTDTQYF.

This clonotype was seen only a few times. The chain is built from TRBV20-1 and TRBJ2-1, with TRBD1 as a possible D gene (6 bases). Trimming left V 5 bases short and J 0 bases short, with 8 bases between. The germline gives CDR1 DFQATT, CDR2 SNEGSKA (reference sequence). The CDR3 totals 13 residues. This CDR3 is CSAGDTSYNEQFF. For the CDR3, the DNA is TGCAGTGCTGGGGACACCTCCTACAATGAGCAGTTCTTC.

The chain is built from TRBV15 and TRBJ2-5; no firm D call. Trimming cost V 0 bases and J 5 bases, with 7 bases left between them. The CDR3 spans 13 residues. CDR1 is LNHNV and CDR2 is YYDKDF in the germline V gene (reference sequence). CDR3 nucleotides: TGTGCCACCAGCAGAGATCCGGTGGAGACCCAGTACTTC. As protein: CATSRDPVETQYF. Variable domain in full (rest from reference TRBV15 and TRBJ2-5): DAMVIQNPRYQVTQFGKPVTLSCSQTLNHNVMYWYQQKSSQAPKLLFHYYDKDFNNEADTPDNFQSRRPNTSFCFLDIRSPGLGDTAMYLCATSRDPVETQYFGPGTRLLVL.

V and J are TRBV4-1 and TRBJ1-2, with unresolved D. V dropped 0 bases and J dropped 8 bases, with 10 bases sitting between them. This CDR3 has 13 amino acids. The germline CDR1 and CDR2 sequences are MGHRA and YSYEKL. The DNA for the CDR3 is TGCGCCAGCAGCCAAGAGCGAGGTTACGGCTACACCTTC. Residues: CASSQERGYGYTF.

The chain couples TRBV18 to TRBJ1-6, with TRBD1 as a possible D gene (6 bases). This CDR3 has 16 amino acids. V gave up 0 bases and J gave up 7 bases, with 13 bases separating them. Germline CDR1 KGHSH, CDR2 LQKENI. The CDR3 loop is CASSPPGAAANSPLHF. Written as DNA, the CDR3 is TGTGCCAGCTCACCACCGGGGGCAGCCGCGAATTCACCCCTCCACTTT.

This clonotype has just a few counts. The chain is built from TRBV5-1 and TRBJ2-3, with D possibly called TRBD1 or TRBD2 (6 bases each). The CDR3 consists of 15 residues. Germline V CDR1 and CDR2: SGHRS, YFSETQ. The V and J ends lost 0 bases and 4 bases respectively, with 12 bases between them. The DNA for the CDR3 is TGCGCCAGCAGCTTGGGTGGGGGGCCCGCAGATACGCAGTATTTT. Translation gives CASSLGGGPADTQYF.

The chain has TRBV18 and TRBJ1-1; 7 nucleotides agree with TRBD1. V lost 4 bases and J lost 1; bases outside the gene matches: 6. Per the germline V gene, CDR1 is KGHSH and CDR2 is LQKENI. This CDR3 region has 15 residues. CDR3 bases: TGTGCCAGCTCACGGACAGGTTTCGGGAACACTGAAGCTTTCTTT. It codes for CASSRTGFGNTEAFF.

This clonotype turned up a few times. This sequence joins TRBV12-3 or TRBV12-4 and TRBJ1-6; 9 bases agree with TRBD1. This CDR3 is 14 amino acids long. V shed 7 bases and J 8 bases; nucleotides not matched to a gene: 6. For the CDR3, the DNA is TGTGCCAGCAACCCGGGACAGGGTTATTCACCCCTCCACTTT. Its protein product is CASNPGQGYSPLHF.

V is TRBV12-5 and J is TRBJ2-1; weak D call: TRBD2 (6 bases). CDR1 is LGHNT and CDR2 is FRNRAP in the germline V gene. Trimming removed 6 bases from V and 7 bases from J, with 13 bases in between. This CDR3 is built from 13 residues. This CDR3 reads CASGSLGLNEQFF. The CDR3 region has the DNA TGTGCTAGTGGCTCCCTAGGACTAAATGAGCAGTTCTTC.

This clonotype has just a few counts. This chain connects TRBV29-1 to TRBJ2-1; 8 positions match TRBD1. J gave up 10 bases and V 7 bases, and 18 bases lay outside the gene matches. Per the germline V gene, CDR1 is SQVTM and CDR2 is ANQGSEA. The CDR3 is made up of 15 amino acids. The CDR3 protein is CSALHRTGSPGEQFF. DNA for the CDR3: TGCAGCGCGTTACATAGGACAGGGTCCCCCGGGGAGCAGTTCTTC.

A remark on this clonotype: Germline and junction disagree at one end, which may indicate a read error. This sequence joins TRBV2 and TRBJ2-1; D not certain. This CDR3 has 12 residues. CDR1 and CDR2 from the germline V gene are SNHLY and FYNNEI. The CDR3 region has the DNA TGTGCCAGCAGGGAAGTGGGGAATGAGCAGTTCTTC. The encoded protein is CASREVGNEQFF.

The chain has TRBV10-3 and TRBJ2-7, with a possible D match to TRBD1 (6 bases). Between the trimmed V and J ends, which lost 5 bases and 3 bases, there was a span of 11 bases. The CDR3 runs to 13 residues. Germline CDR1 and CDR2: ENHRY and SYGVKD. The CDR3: CAISTKTGYEQYF. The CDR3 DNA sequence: TGTGCCATCAGTACTAAGACAGGCTACGAGCAGTACTTC.

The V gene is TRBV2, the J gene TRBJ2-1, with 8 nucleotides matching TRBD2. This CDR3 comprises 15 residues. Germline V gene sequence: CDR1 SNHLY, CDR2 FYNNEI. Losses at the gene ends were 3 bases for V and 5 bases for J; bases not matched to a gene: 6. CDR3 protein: CASSEASGSNNEQFF. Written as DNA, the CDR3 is TGTGCCAGCAGTGAGGCTAGCGGGTCCAACAATGAGCAGTTCTTC.

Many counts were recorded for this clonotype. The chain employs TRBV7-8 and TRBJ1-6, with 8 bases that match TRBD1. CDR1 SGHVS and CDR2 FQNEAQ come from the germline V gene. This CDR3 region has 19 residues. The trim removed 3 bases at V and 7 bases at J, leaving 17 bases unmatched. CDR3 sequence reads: CASSFRRQGILEKNSPLHF. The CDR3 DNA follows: TGTGCCAGCAGCTTCCGCCGACAGGGGATCCTTGAGAAAAATTCACCCCTCCACTTT.

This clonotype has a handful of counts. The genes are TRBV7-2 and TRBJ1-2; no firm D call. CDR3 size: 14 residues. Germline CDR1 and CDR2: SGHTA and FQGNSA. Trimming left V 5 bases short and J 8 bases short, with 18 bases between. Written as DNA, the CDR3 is TGTGCCAGCAGCGCTACTCCGGGGAGTGGCGGCTACACCTTC. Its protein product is CASSATPGSGGYTF.